The clone carrying this T cell receptor beta chain was detected ten times or more. Its target is not known. These data are taken from a study of post-analysis software for immune sequencing data. The CDR3 contains 13 residues. Trimming pared 1 base from V and 5 bases from J, leaving 8 bases between. Germline CDR1 SGHRS, CDR2 YFSETQ. Study conclusions and caveats: F measure showed strong co-clustering of same-batch samples. Among roughly five TRBV segments more frequent in patients than controls were TRBV5-6, TRBV5-1 and TRBV20-1. Compared with controls, patients showed significantly lower normalized Chao1 diversity.

Included in the TCR beta cDNA libraries were unique molecular identifiers. Researchers reported around 510,000 cDNA molecules coming from roughly 0.93 to 9.6 million T cells. TCRdb ran MiXCR on the PCR reads and lists one entry per CDR3 protein. The sample shows approximately 250,000 distinct CDR3 sequences, about 38% of them seen only once. This chain joins TRBV5-1 and TRBJ2-3; D is unresolved. The sequenced sample consisted of blood. The sequence was obtained from a girl aged 10 to 17 with multiple sclerosis. In nucleotides, the CDR3 is TGCGCCAGCAGCTTGAGGACGCTAGATACGCAGTATTTT. This translates into CASSLRTLDTQYF.